The 27 T cell receptor beta chains below come from one sample, sequenced in a study of T-cell reconstitution after alpha-beta-depleted transplantation in children. Unique molecular identifiers were built into the TCRbeta library. TCRdb re-derived calls from the PCR reads in MiXCR, one entry per CDR3 protein. This sample has nearly 550,000 distinct CDR3 sequences; around 20% occur once, and the top ten carry over 3%. The material was PBMCs from the stem cell graft donor, obtained from the stem cell graft. The origin of the receptors is a human donor who donated a stem cell graft to a child with acute lymphoblastic leukemia.

The table lists this clonotype with a few counts. The V gene is TRBV5-1, the J gene TRBJ2-7; 7 positions agree with TRBD2. Germline CDR1 SGHRS, CDR2 YFSETQ. The CDR3 has 15 residues. V was clipped by 2 bases and J by 2 bases; unmatched bases: 7. The CDR3 bases are TGCGCCAGCAGCTTAAGACTAGCCATAACCTACGAGCAGTACTTC. It codes for CASSLRLAITYEQYF.

This chain connects TRBV6-6 to TRBJ1-1; possibly TRBD1 for D (5 bases). CDR1 MNHNY and CDR2 SVGAGI come from the germline V gene (reference sequence). The length of the CDR3 is 13 residues. The ends were cut back, 3 bases at V and 4 bases at J, with 9 bases in the middle. The CDR3 nucleotides are TGTGCCAGCAGTTATGGGGGGAGCACTGAAGCTTTCTTT. Its translation is CASSYGGSTEAFF.

V is TRBV20-1 and J is TRBJ2-1; unclear D gene. Germline V gene lookup returns CDR1 DFQATT and CDR2 SNEGSKA (reference sequence). Trimming left V 1 base short and J 7 bases short, with 17 bases between. The CDR3 extends over 15 amino acids. CDR3 coding DNA: TGCAGTGCTAGAGGGGTAGGTGCCGACGGGAATGAGCAGTTCTTC. Translation gives CSARGVGADGNEQFF.

The rearrangement uses TRBV20-1 and TRBJ1-3; D uncertain. The CDR3 contains 15 residues. The germline CDR1 and CDR2 sequences are DFQATT and SNEGSKA (reference sequence). The V end was cut by 6 bases, the J end by 0 bases, with 15 bases between. The chain's CDR3 is CSASPGSSSGNTIYF. CDR3 nucleotides: TGCAGTGCCTCGCCGGGCTCGAGCTCTGGAAACACCATATATTTT.

V and J are TRBV24-1 and TRBJ2-1; 7 nucleotides align to TRBD1. This CDR3 has 16 residues. The V gene end was trimmed by 9 bases and the J gene end by 7 bases; junction bases not matched to a gene: 17. CDR1 and CDR2 (germline): KGHDR, SFDVKD. CDR3 coding DNA: TGTGCCACCTCCGCTGGGAGACAGGGATTGGGGAATGAGCAGTTCTTC. This encodes CATSAGRQGLGNEQFF.

This clonotype was picked up a small number of times. This chain joins TRBV6-6 and TRBJ2-3; 7 nucleotides agree with TRBD1. The CDR3 is made up of 13 amino acids. Germline V gives CDR1 MNHNY, CDR2 SVGAGI (reference sequence). Trimming at V came to 10 bases and at J to 3 bases, leaving 7 bases not matched to a gene. CDR3: CAMANRGTDTQYF. DNA for the CDR3: TGTGCCATGGCTAACAGGGGAACAGATACGCAGTATTTT.

The V gene is TRBV11-3, the J gene TRBJ2-3, with 7 bases lining up with TRBD2. The trim removed 4 bases at V and 7 bases at J, leaving 14 bases unmatched. Germline V gene sequence: CDR1 SGHNT, CDR2 YENEEA. CDR3 length: 16 amino acids. CDR3 residues: CASSSSFGLEANTQYF. The CDR3 DNA follows: TGTGCCAGCAGCTCCTCCTTTGGACTAGAGGCTAATACGCAGTATTTT.

This clonotype was observed a few times. This rearrangement joins TRBV29-1 to TRBJ2-7; the D is unclear. Per germline, CDR1 SQVTM and CDR2 ANQGSEA. The CDR3 runs to 14 residues. Trimming removed 0 bases from V and 0 bases from J, with 9 bases in between. CDR3 DNA sequence: TGCAGCGTTGAAGAGGCAGCTAGCTCCTACGAGCAGTACTTC. Protein product: CSVEEAASSYEQYF.

This clonotype has ten or more counts. The J gene is TRBJ2-2, the V gene TRBV7-2, with 7 bases matching TRBD1. Germline V lookup: CDR1 SGHTA, CDR2 FQGNSA. This CDR3 has 14 residues. The ends lost 5 bases at V and 5 bases at J; junction bases unmatched: 5. CDR3 nucleotide sequence: TGTGCCAGCAGCCCACAGGGGTCTACCGGGGAGCTGTTTTTT. Protein product: CASSPQGSTGELFF.

This clonotype was picked up one time. The V call is TRBV30, the J call TRBJ1-4, with D possibly being TRBD1 (5 bases). V gave up 0 bases and J gave up 4 bases, with 21 bases separating them. This CDR3 is built from 18 residues. The germline gives CDR1 GTSNPN, CDR2 SVGIG (reference sequence). This CDR3 reads CAWSVRVQVLLLNEKLFF. The CDR3 DNA is TGTGCCTGGAGTGTACGGGTACAGGTCCTACTACTTAATGAAAAACTGTTTTTT.

The sample holds a few counts of this clonotype. The chain links TRBV12-3 or TRBV12-4 to TRBJ2-2; TRBD2 matches 7 bases. J lost 4 bases, V lost 6 bases, and 11 bases had no gene match. The CDR3 extends over 16 amino acids. CDR3 DNA sequence: TGTGCCAGCAGGAGACTAGCCCAAAGCCCCACCGGGGAGCTGTTTTTT. This sequence encodes CASRRLAQSPTGELFF.

The rearrangement links TRBV12-3 or TRBV12-4 to TRBJ1-1; D gene unclear. The CDR3 loop spans 8 amino acids. V lost 6 bases, J lost 14 bases, and 7 bases lay in between. The CDR3 bases are TGTGCCAGCAGCCCCGAATTCTTT. It translates to CASSPEFF.

This rearrangement joins TRBV5-5 to TRBJ2-3, with 7 positions matching TRBD2. V gave up 7 bases and J gave up 2 bases; unmatched junction bases: 4. The CDR3 spans 13 residues. Per the germline V gene, CDR1 is SGHKS and CDR2 is YYEKEE (reference sequence). In DNA, the CDR3 is TGTGCCAGCGGGACTATCCTCACAGATACGCAGTATTTT. Its translation: CASGTILTDTQYF. The whole variable domain, remainder taken from reference TRBV5-5 and TRBJ2-3, is DAGVTQSPTHLIKTRGQQVTLRCSPISGHKSVSWYQQVLGQGPQFIFQYYEKEERGRGNFPDRFSARQFPNYSSELNVNALLLGDSALYLCASGTILTDTQYFGPGTRLTVL.

This clonotype was observed many times. V gene TRBV9 combines with J gene TRBJ1-5, with D hard to call. The CDR3 loop spans 14 amino acids. Between the trimmed V and J ends, which lost 5 bases and 0 bases, there was a span of 9 bases. The germline gives CDR1 SGDLS, CDR2 YYNGEE. In DNA form, the CDR3 reads TGTGCCAGCAGTGTCGGGGATAGCAATCAGCCCCAGCATTTT. As protein: CASSVGDSNQPQHF.

CDR3 nucleotide sequence: TGTGCCAGCAGCCGGACTAGCGGGAAGAGGAAGTCAGATACGCAGTATTTT. It encodes CASSRTSGKRKSDTQYF. The V call is TRBV7-8, the J call TRBJ2-3; the match to TRBD2 covers 12 bases. Trimming cost V 5 bases and J 4 bases; bases outside gene matches: 10. Per germline, CDR1 SGHVS and CDR2 FQNEAQ. The CDR3 has 17 residues.

The J gene is TRBJ1-1, the V gene TRBV27; D is uncertain. In germline, CDR1 is MNHEY, CDR2 SMNVEV (reference sequence). The CDR3 spans 17 residues. The V end lost 5 bases, the J end lost 2 bases, and 21 bases lay between the germline ends. Written as DNA, the CDR3 is TGTGCCAGCAGTCCCCTCTATAAGGCCAGGCCAAACACTGAAGCTTTCTTT. It encodes CASSPLYKARPNTEAFF.

This clonotype was counted many times. The rearrangement uses TRBV29-1 and TRBJ2-7; TRBD1 aligns across 7 bases. Looked up from germline, CDR1 is SQVTM and CDR2 is ANQGSEA. V shed 0 bases and J 0 bases; nucleotides not matched to a gene: 2. The CDR3 has 14 residues. CDR3 loop: CSVEDGDSSYEQYF. In nucleotides, the CDR3 is TGCAGCGTTGAAGATGGGGACAGCTCCTACGAGCAGTACTTC.

This clonotype was found a few times. The genes are TRBV5-6 and TRBJ2-7; D is unresolved. The CDR3 is 14 residues long. Germline V lookup: CDR1 SGHDT, CDR2 YYEEEE. V lost 0 bases to trimming and J lost 6 bases, with 13 bases between them. DNA for the CDR3: TGTGCCAGCAGCTTGGGGCGAGGCGTAGGCGAGCAGTACTTC. This gives the protein CASSLGRGVGEQYF. The full variable domain, with the rest looked up from reference TRBV5-6 and TRBJ2-7, is DAGVTQSPTHLIKTRGQQVTLRCSPKSGHDTVSWYQQALGQGPQFIFQYYEEEERQRGNFPDRFSGHQFPNYSSELNVNALLLGDSALYLCASSLGRGVGEQYFGPGTRLTVT.

This clonotype was seen more than once but under ten times. The rearrangement links TRBV9 to TRBJ2-1, with 10 bases aligning to TRBD2. The germline gives CDR1 SGDLS, CDR2 YYNGEE. V shed 2 bases and J 0 bases; nucleotides not matched to a gene: 2. This CDR3 is 16 amino acids long. CDR3 in DNA: TGTGCCAGCAGCGTCTCTAGCGGGAGCTCCTACAATGAGCAGTTCTTC. Its translation: CASSVSSGSSYNEQFF.

CDR3 DNA: TGTGCCAGCAGCCAGAGGCTAGCGGTGCGCGAGCAGTACTTC. Translating it yields CASSQRLAVREQYF. The V call is TRBV6-2 or TRBV6-3, the J call TRBJ2-7; 7 positions match TRBD2. Germline CDR1 MNHEY, CDR2 SVGEGT. The CDR3 spans 14 residues. The J segment lost 6 bases and the V segment lost 6 bases, leaving 11 bases of the junction unmatched.

This clonotype was found a few times. The J gene is TRBJ2-4, the V gene TRBV3-1; tentatively, D is TRBD1 or TRBD2 (5 bases each). Trimming shortened V by 3 bases and J by 1 base, and 13 bases separated the two germline ends. The CDR3 spans 16 residues. Germline V gene sequence: CDR1 LGHDT, CDR2 YNNKEL (reference sequence). The CDR3 reads CASSQAGTAAKNIQYF. In nucleotides, the CDR3 is TGTGCCAGCAGCCAGGCCGGGACCGCTGCCAAAAACATTCAGTACTTC.

The chain combines TRBV20-1 with TRBJ2-1, with 7 bases that match TRBD2. J lost 0 bases, V lost 3 bases, and 5 bases had no gene match. Germline CDR1 and CDR2: DFQATT and SNEGSKA (reference sequence). The length of the CDR3 is 15 residues. CDR3 coding DNA: TGCAGTGCTAGGGAGGGAGGGCCCTCCTACAATGAGCAGTTCTTC. This sequence encodes CSAREGGPSYNEQFF.

The chain has TRBV10-3 and TRBJ1-2; 8 nucleotides align to TRBD1. The V and J ends lost 6 bases and 7 bases, in that order; junction bases with no gene match: 10. The CDR3 loop spans 14 amino acids. Germline lookup yields CDR1 ENHRY and CDR2 SYGVKD. Written as DNA, the CDR3 is TGTGCCATCAGGCCGGGACAGGAATTTAGTGGCTACACCTTC. As protein: CAIRPGQEFSGYTF.

Only a few counts were recorded for this clonotype. The rearrangement uses TRBV5-1 and TRBJ2-7; 10 bases align to TRBD2. CDR1 is SGHRS and CDR2 is YFSETQ in the germline V gene. J was trimmed by 7 bases and V by 0 bases; bases with no gene match: 10. The CDR3 sequence is 16 residues long. Here the CDR3 DNA reads TGCGCCAGCAGCTTGGCCCTAGGTAGCGGGAGGTATGAGCAGTACTTC. Amino acids: CASSLALGSGRYEQYF.

This clonotype appeared many times. One end of the junction varies from germline; a read error may be responsible. The chain employs TRBV5-1 and TRBJ1-2; D gene unclear. The CDR3 loop spans 11 amino acids. Looked up from germline, CDR1 is SGHRS and CDR2 is YFSETQ. The CDR3 is CASSSDYGYTF. The CDR3 nucleotides read TGTGCCAGCTCGAGTGACTATGGCTACACCTTC.

In its sample, this clonotype was seen a few times. The V and J genes are TRBV7-9 and TRBJ2-5; D gene ambiguous. Germline CDR1 is SEHNR and CDR2 is FQNEAQ (reference sequence). The length of the CDR3 is 15 residues. V gave up 3 bases and J gave up 2 bases, with 13 bases separating them. The CDR3 sequence is CASSFRLGGQETQYF. For the CDR3, the DNA is TGTGCCAGCAGCTTTCGTCTGGGCGGACAAGAGACCCAGTACTTC.

The V gene is TRBV29-1, the J gene TRBJ1-4, with no clear D. The germline CDR1 and CDR2 sequences are SQVTM and ANQGSEA. V lost 7 bases and J lost 4, with 7 bases in between. This CDR3 contains 11 residues. CDR3 residues: CSADLNEKLFF. Here the CDR3 DNA reads TGCAGCGCCGACCTTAATGAAAAACTGTTTTTT. The full variable domain, in which reference TRBV29-1 and TRBJ1-4 provide the parts outside the CDR3, is SAVISQKPSRDICQRGTSLTIQCQVDSQVTMMFWYRQQPGQSLTLIATANQGSEATYESGFVIDKFPISRPNLTFSTLTVSNMSPEDSSIYLCSADLNEKLFFGSGTQLSVL.